Each of the 15 T cell receptor beta chains below was sequenced from the same sample in a study of post-analysis software for immune sequencing data. These receptors have no identified antigens. Findings and limits, study-wide: In patients, five TRBV segments were more frequent than in controls, with TRBV5-6, TRBV5-1 and TRBV20-1 among them.

TCR beta cDNA libraries included unique molecular identifiers. TCRdb used MiXCR to reprocess the PCR reads, holding one entry per CDR3 protein. Among about 380,000 distinct CDR3 sequences listed, about a third were seen once. The specimen was blood. These receptors were collected from a girl aged 10 to 17 with multiple sclerosis.

The chain employs TRBV10-3 and TRBJ1-2, with 7 bases matching TRBD1. Trimming cost V 3 bases and J 1 base; bases outside gene matches: 11. The CDR3 extends over 17 amino acids. CDR1 and CDR2 (germline): ENHRY, SYGVKD. The CDR3 coding sequence is TGTGCCATCAGTGACCTCACCGGGACAGCAATTAACTATGGCTACACCTTC. This gives the protein CAISDLTGTAINYGYTF.

The count of this clonotype is one. The chain joins TRBV7-9 to TRBJ1-2; perhaps TRBD1 as D (5 bases). The CDR3 is made up of 13 amino acids. Looked up from germline, CDR1 is SEHNR and CDR2 is FQNEAQ (reference sequence). Trimming removed 5 bases from V and 6 bases from J, with 13 bases in between. CDR3 protein: CASSRAGYDGYTF. The CDR3 nucleotides are TGTGCCAGCAGCCGTGCAGGGTACGATGGCTACACCTTC.

The rearrangement uses TRBV12-3 or TRBV12-4 and TRBJ1-1; D may be TRBD1 (5 bases). V was clipped by 3 bases and J by 0 bases, with 11 bases between them. CDR3 size: 15 residues. The CDR3 DNA follows: TGTGCCAGCAGTTTCGGGGGTAACCTGAACACTGAAGCTTTCTTT. Amino acids: CASSFGGNLNTEAFF.

The chain joins TRBV4-2 to TRBJ2-1, with D possibly being TRBD1 (6 bases). Germline assignment: CDR1 LGHNA and CDR2 YNFKEQ. The CDR3 is made up of 15 amino acids. Trimming shortened V by 9 bases and J by 0 bases, and 15 bases separated the two germline ends. The CDR3 DNA sequence: TGTGCCAGTAGGGGACACTTTAGCTCCTACAATGAGCAGTTCTTC. Translation gives CASRGHFSSYNEQFF.

Regarding this clonotype: A read error may account for a junction end that differs from germline. The genes are TRBV4-3 and TRBJ1-4, with 7 bases lining up with TRBD1. This CDR3 region has 15 residues. Germline values: CDR1 LGHNA, CDR2 YSLEER. Here the CDR3 reads CASSQDRRGNEKLFF. CDR3 bases: TGCGCCAGCAGCCAAGATCGCAGGGGGAATGAAAAGCTGTTTTTT.

The rearrangement links TRBV7-2 to TRBJ2-7, with 8 bases identical to TRBD1. The end of the DNA fits TRBJ2-5 better, so the J call may be wrong. CDR1 is SGHTA and CDR2 is FQGNSA in the germline V gene. CDR3 length equals 15 residues. The CDR3 DNA follows: TGTGCCAGCAGCGAACGGGACAGGTCATGGGAGACCCAGTACTTC. Translated: CASSERDRSWETQYF.

The gene calls are TRBV27 and TRBJ1-1; maybe TRBD1 (6 bases). In germline, CDR1 is MNHEY, CDR2 SMNVEV (reference sequence). V lost 3 bases and J 7 bases, leaving 15 bases between the germline ends. The CDR3 length is 14 residues. In DNA form, the CDR3 reads TGTGCCAGCAGTTTTACAGGGATTACCGATGAAGCTTTCTTT. Translating it yields CASSFTGITDEAFF.

The table lists this clonotype with a few counts. The chain employs TRBV7-8 and TRBJ2-3; D is uncertain. V lost 7 bases and J 4 bases, leaving 15 bases between the germline ends. In germline, CDR1 is SGHVS, CDR2 FQNEAQ. The CDR3 is made up of 14 amino acids. The DNA of the CDR3 is TGTGCCAGCAACGGTCGCTGGGGATCAGATACGCAGTATTTT. It is translated as CASNGRWGSDTQYF.

The chain couples TRBV9 to TRBJ2-1; TRBD1 is a possible D gene (6 bases). CDR3 length: 16 residues. V was pared by 3 bases and J by 0 bases, with 13 bases between. Germline V gene sequence: CDR1 SGDLS, CDR2 YYNGEE. The CDR3 region is CASSGIRGSSYNEQFF. The CDR3 nucleotides read TGTGCCAGCAGCGGAATAAGGGGGAGCTCCTACAATGAGCAGTTCTTC.

The chain joins TRBV12-3 or TRBV12-4 to TRBJ1-4; the D gene is possibly TRBD1 (6 bases). Trimming left V 5 bases short and J 7 bases short, with 17 bases between. This CDR3 spans 15 amino acids. In nucleotides, the CDR3 is TGTGCCAGCAGTAAGGCAGGGGTGGGGAGTGAAAAACTGTTTTTT. Amino acids: CASSKAGVGSEKLFF.

This rearrangement joins TRBV20-1 to TRBJ2-2, with a weak D call TRBD1 (6 bases). Germline V gene sequence: CDR1 DFQATT, CDR2 SNEGSKA (reference sequence). Trimming cost V 5 bases and J 2 bases, with 15 bases left between them. CDR3 size: 15 residues. The CDR3: CSASRDTRNTGELFF. The CDR3 region has the DNA TGCAGTGCTTCTCGGGACACCAGAAACACCGGGGAGCTGTTTTTT.

This clonotype showed up just a few times. The chain recombines TRBV15 with TRBJ2-1; tentative D call: TRBD1 (6 bases). The germline V gene has CDR1 LNHNV and CDR2 YYDKDF (reference sequence). Trimming left V 0 bases short and J 0 bases short, with 9 bases between. There are 16 residues in the CDR3. CDR3 in DNA: TGTGCCACCAGCAGAGACACAGGGTACTCCTACAATGAGCAGTTCTTC. Translation gives CATSRDTGYSYNEQFF.

Worth noting for this clonotype: This clone may be a read error of a much larger clone one base away. CDR3 bases: TGTACCAGCAGTTACTCGGGACAGGGCTATGGCTACACCTTC. Its protein is CTSSYSGQGYGYTF. This chain links TRBV6-5 with TRBJ1-2; TRBD1 aligns across 9 bases. This CDR3 spans 14 amino acids. Germline CDR1 MNHEY, CDR2 SVGAGI.

The sample holds many counts of this clonotype. The genes are TRBV20-1 and TRBJ1-6, with 12 bases identical to TRBD1. Germline assignment: CDR1 DFQATT and CDR2 SNEGSKA (reference sequence). This CDR3 comprises 13 residues. The trim removed 3 bases at V and 10 bases at J, leaving 1 base unmatched. CDR3 in amino acids: CSASGTGGSPLHF. In DNA, the CDR3 is TGCAGTGCTAGTGGGACAGGGGGCTCACCCCTCCACTTT.

V gene TRBV5-1 combines with J gene TRBJ2-7, with 7 positions matching TRBD2. The germline V gene has CDR1 SGHRS and CDR2 YFSETQ. The CDR3 totals 12 residues. J lost 6 bases, V lost 3 bases, and 3 bases had no gene match. The DNA for the CDR3 is TGCGCCAGCAGCTGGGGGGAGGGCGAGCAGTACTTC. Protein product: CASSWGEGEQYF.